Below are 16 T cell receptor beta chains sequenced from a single sample in a study of cytomegalovirus exposure and HLA in healthy donors. 13 Jbeta primers and 60 Vbeta primers were used for the PCR. TCRdb's copy holds only in-frame clones and misses some; the assay was immunoSEQ multiplex PCR. Of some 130,000 clones detected, around 85% appear once; the ten largest clones hold 1.5% to 2%. Sequencing used PBMCs. Receptor source: a boy aged 5-17 years in good health and CMV-seronegative.

This chain uses TRBV20-1 with TRBJ1-1; D ambiguous. The germline V gene has CDR1 DFQATT and CDR2 SNEGSKA (reference sequence). There are 11 residues in the CDR3. V dropped 8 bases and J dropped 1 base, with 8 bases sitting between them. The CDR3 loop is CSLRQNTEAFF. Here the CDR3 DNA reads TGCAGTCTAAGACAGAACACTGAAGCTTTCTTT.

The V call is TRBV10-3, the J call TRBJ2-1; 16 positions match TRBD2. Looked up from germline, CDR1 is ENHRY and CDR2 is SYGVKD. This CDR3 contains 18 residues. J lost 2 bases, V lost 0 bases, and 1 base had no gene match. The CDR3 protein is CAISESGTSGRAYNEQFF. The CDR3, as DNA: TGTGCCATCAGTGAGTCGGGGACTAGCGGGAGGGCCTACAATGAGCAGTTCTTC.

This clone was counted once. The CDR3 loop reads CASSIAGGPETQYF. CDR3 coding DNA: TGTGCCAGTAGTATAGCGGGAGGGCCGGAGACCCAGTACTTC. The chain uses TRBV19 and TRBJ2-5, with 8 bases matching TRBD2. Germline V CDR1 and CDR2: LNHDA, SQIVND (reference sequence). The CDR3 spans 14 residues. The V gene end was trimmed by 1 base and the J gene end by 5 bases; junction bases not matched to a gene: 3.

This clone has a handful of counts. The chain carries TRBV4-1 and TRBJ1-1, with D maybe TRBD1 (5 bases). The ends were cut back, 1 base at V and 5 bases at J, with 11 bases in the middle. Germline V lookup: CDR1 MGHRA, CDR2 YSYEKL. The CDR3 is 14 residues long. The CDR3 protein is CASSQGQGGTEAFF. In DNA form, the CDR3 reads TGCGCCAGCAGCCAAGGCCAGGGAGGAACTGAAGCTTTCTTT.

The chain has TRBV9 and TRBJ1-3; D is undetermined. V lost 3 bases and J lost 0, with 10 bases in between. In germline, CDR1 is SGDLS, CDR2 YYNGEE. CDR3 length: 15 amino acids. CDR3 amino acids: CASSGGRDSGNTIYF. Here the CDR3 DNA reads TGTGCCAGCAGCGGTGGACGGGACTCTGGAAACACCATATATTTT.

This chain joins TRBV7-9 and TRBJ2-7; D gene uncertain. This CDR3 contains 14 residues. Germline-derived CDR1 and CDR2 are SEHNR and FQNEAQ (reference sequence). Trimming stripped 1 base from V and 2 bases from J, with 9 bases between. The CDR3 DNA reads as TGTGCCAGCAGCTTAGGTACATCCCCCTACGAGCAGTACTTC. This translates into CASSLGTSPYEQYF.

J is TRBJ1-1 and V is TRBV5-1, with 8 bases matching TRBD1. CDR1 and CDR2 (germline): SGHRS, YFSETQ. The CDR3 consists of 13 residues. J was trimmed by 7 bases and V by 4 bases; bases with no gene match: 6. In DNA form, the CDR3 reads TGCGCCAGCAGCAAGGACAGGGTCGGTGAAGCTTTCTTT. It specifies CASSKDRVGEAFF.

The chain joins TRBV5-5 to TRBJ1-2; D uncertain. The CDR3 is 14 amino acids. V was shortened by 3 bases and J by 3 bases, with 12 bases between the two germline ends. The germline CDR1 and CDR2 sequences are SGHKS and YYEKEE (reference sequence). Here the CDR3 reads CASSWRRMDYGYTF. CDR3 nucleotides: TGTGCCAGCAGCTGGAGGAGGATGGACTATGGCTACACCTTC.

The chain links TRBV5-4 to TRBJ1-2, with 11 bases identical to TRBD1. This CDR3 comprises 14 residues. The germline V gene encodes CDR1 SGHNT and CDR2 YYREEE (reference sequence). V dropped 3 bases and J dropped 6; count of bases not matched to a gene: 4. CDR3 protein: CASSWGQGDDGYTF. DNA of the CDR3: TGTGCCAGCAGCTGGGGACAGGGGGATGATGGCTACACCTTC. Full variable domain (outside the CDR3, taken from reference TRBV5-4 and TRBJ1-2): ETGVTQSPTHLIKTRGQQVTLRCSSQSGHNTVSWYQQALGQGPQFIFQYYREEENGRGNFPPRFSGLQFPNYSSELNVNALELDDSALYLCASSWGQGDDGYTFGSGTRLTVV.

CDR3 sequence reads: CASSLQDRGKYNEQFF. The CDR3 DNA reads TGTGCCAGCAGCTTACAGGACAGGGGAAAATACAATGAGCAGTTCTTC. The chain links TRBV4-2 to TRBJ2-1, with 9 bases fitting TRBD1. With V trimmed by 5 bases and J by 4 bases, 9 bases remained unmatched. This CDR3 spans 16 amino acids. The germline CDR1 and CDR2 sequences are LGHNA and YNFKEQ.

In this sample, this clone turned up once. The CDR3, as DNA: TGCAGCGTAGCCACAGGGGGGGACACCGGGGAGCTGTTTTTT. This codes for CSVATGGDTGELFF. The chain has TRBV29-1 and TRBJ2-2, with TRBD1 as a possible D gene (8 bases). The length of the CDR3 is 14 residues. Deletions cut 6 bases from V and 3 bases from J, with 14 bases between. Germline V lookup: CDR1 SQVTM, CDR2 ANQGSEA.

The chain links TRBV7-6 to TRBJ1-2, with D hard to call. The germline CDR1 and CDR2 sequences are SGHVS and FNYEAQ. Trimming removed 5 bases from V and 5 bases from J, with 15 bases in between. CDR3 length: 14 amino acids. For the CDR3, the DNA is TGTGCCAGCAGCGGCGGGGAGGAAGGTTATGGCTACACCTTC. Protein product: CASSGGEEGYGYTF.

This rearrangement joins TRBV5-6 to TRBJ1-2; 7 positions match TRBD1. The germline gives CDR1 SGHDT, CDR2 YYEEEE. The CDR3 is made up of 16 amino acids. J lost 8 bases, V lost 0 bases, and 13 bases had no gene match. CDR3 residues: CASSLVEGAESGGYTF. The DNA of the CDR3 is TGTGCCAGCAGCTTGGTGGAGGGGGCAGAGTCGGGAGGCTACACCTTC.

The rearrangement links TRBV5-1 to TRBJ2-2; D is possibly TRBD2 (7 bases). The V and J ends lost 0 bases and 2 bases respectively, with 14 bases between them. This CDR3 is 17 amino acids long. Germline CDR1 and CDR2: SGHRS and YFSETQ. CDR3 sequence: CASSLAGGGLNTGELFF. The CDR3 DNA follows: TGCGCCAGCAGCTTGGCCGGCGGGGGCCTTAACACCGGGGAGCTGTTTTTT.

This rearrangement joins TRBV6-6 to TRBJ1-1; weak D call: TRBD1 (6 bases). Germline CDR1 MNHNY, CDR2 SVGAGI (reference sequence). CDR3 length: 15 amino acids. Trimming left V 7 bases short and J 3 bases short, with 18 bases between. CDR3 in amino acids: CASTKRANRDTEAFF. CDR3 in DNA: TGTGCCAGCACTAAAAGGGCTAACAGGGACACTGAAGCTTTCTTT.

The chain employs TRBV5-6 and TRBJ2-1; the match to TRBD1 covers 8 bases. The length of the CDR3 is 13 residues. Germline V gene sequence: CDR1 SGHDT, CDR2 YYEEEE. V trimming: 5 bases; J trimming: 7 bases; junction bases outside the gene matches: 5. The CDR3 DNA sequence: TGTGCCAGCAGAGCTGGGACAGGTAATGAGCAGTTCTTC. Amino acid sequence: CASRAGTGNEQFF.